A single sample gave rise to the 29 T cell receptor beta chains below, sequenced in a study of blood T cell repertoires in COVID-19 (TCRdb year 2020). Library construction relied on the immunoSEQ multiplex PCR assay. The table comes from immuneACCESS by way of TCRdb, which keeps in-frame sequences with V and J called. Part of the clones is missing from these tables; in studies checked, under half for an unresolved V gene and the rest for unknown reasons. This sample holds approximately 340,000 clones; 65% to 85% were observed only once. The ten largest clones add up to roughly 3% of the sample. What was sequenced was peripheral blood. The receptors here all came from a man younger than 40 with active or convalescent COVID-19.

V usage is TRBV30 and J usage is TRBJ1-1; D call uncertain. Trimming removed 1 base at V and 4 bases at J, with 13 bases between. CDR3 size: 14 residues. Germline V gene lookup returns CDR1 GTSNPN and CDR2 SVGIG (reference sequence). This CDR3 reads CAWSAPLFLTEAFF. DNA for the CDR3: TGTGCCTGGAGTGCCCCCCTCTTCCTCACTGAAGCTTTCTTT. The whole variable domain, filled in from reference TRBV30 and TRBJ1-1, reads SQTIHQWPATLVQPVGSPLSLECTVEGTSNPNLYWYRQAAGRGLQLLFYSVGIGQISSEVPQNLSASRPQDRQFILSSKKLLLSDSGFYLCAWSAPLFLTEAFFGQGTRLTVV.

A single count supports this clone. The rearrangement joins TRBV19 to TRBJ1-5, with D tentatively TRBD1 (6 bases). Trimming left V 5 bases short and J 3 bases short, with 17 bases between. CDR1 is LNHDA, CDR2 SQIVND, per germline (reference sequence). The CDR3 contains 16 residues. The CDR3 DNA is TGTGCCAGTAGTCTCAGAGGGGGAGTGCCCAATCAGCCCCAGCATTTT. It encodes CASSLRGGVPNQPQHF.

The gene calls are TRBV4-1 and TRBJ1-4, with D hard to call. Trimming took 4 bases from V and 4 from J, leaving 16 bases between them. The CDR3 is made up of 16 amino acids. Germline assignment: CDR1 MGHRA and CDR2 YSYEKL. The CDR3 DNA sequence: TGCGCCAGCAGCCGATCCAAACCTGGAGTTAATGAAAAACTGTTTTTT. Its protein product is CASSRSKPGVNEKLFF.

The chain carries TRBV23-1 and TRBJ2-3, with TRBD2 identical over 8 bases. TRBV23-1 is marked as an open reading frame, function uncertain. CDR3 size: 15 residues. The junction had 11 bases not matched to a gene; V was cut back by 7 bases and J by 5 bases. CDR3 loop: CASTDQRGSKDTQYF. The CDR3 DNA sequence: TGCGCCAGCACGGATCAGCGGGGGTCTAAAGATACGCAGTATTTT.

This rearrangement joins TRBV5-1 to TRBJ2-1, with 7 bases that match TRBD1. The trim removed 4 bases at V and 4 bases at J, leaving 8 bases unmatched. Germline values: CDR1 SGHRS, CDR2 YFSETQ. The CDR3 loop spans 15 amino acids. The CDR3 is CASSPQGDFYNEQFF. The CDR3 nucleotides are TGCGCCAGCAGCCCCCAGGGGGATTTTTACAATGAGCAGTTCTTC. The full variable domain, its missing parts supplied by reference TRBV5-1 and TRBJ2-1, is KAGVTQTPRYLIKTRGQQVTLSCSPISGHRSVSWYQQTPGQGLQFLFEYFSETQRNKGNFPGRFSGRQFSNSRSEMNVSTLELGDSALYLCASSPQGDFYNEQFFGPGTRLTVL.

This chain links TRBV24-1 with TRBJ2-2; D may be TRBD2 (5 bases). V was trimmed by 3 bases and J by 4 bases, leaving 11 bases between them. The CDR3 spans 15 residues. Germline assignment: CDR1 KGHDR and CDR2 SFDVKD. CDR3 sequence: CATSDPAVGTGELFF. Here the CDR3 DNA reads TGTGCCACCAGTGATCCAGCGGTGGGCACCGGGGAGCTGTTTTTT.

The chain recombines TRBV3-1 (or the pseudogene TRBV3-2) with TRBJ1-2; D might be TRBD1 (5 bases). Germline V CDR1 and CDR2: LGHDT, YNNKEL (reference sequence). V dropped 3 bases and J dropped 0 bases, with 11 bases sitting between them. The CDR3 consists of 15 residues. CDR3 bases: TGTGCCAGCAGCCAGGGTACAGGTGCTAACTATGGCTACACCTTC. Its protein is CASSQGTGANYGYTF.

V and J are TRBV30 and TRBJ2-2; TRBD1 agrees at 7 bases. The J segment lost 7 bases and the V segment lost 1 base, leaving 12 bases of the junction unmatched. From germline, CDR1 is GTSNPN and CDR2 SVGIG (reference sequence). This CDR3 has 16 amino acids. The CDR3, as DNA: TGTGCCTGGAGTGACGGCGCGACAGGGACGGTCGGGGAGCTGTTTTTT. Translated, it gives CAWSDGATGTVGELFF.

The J gene is TRBJ2-5, the V gene TRBV5-1; TRBD2 matches 8 bases. J lost 7 bases, V lost 0 bases, and 5 bases had no gene match. The CDR3 runs 14 residues. Germline V gene sequence: CDR1 SGHRS, CDR2 YFSETQ. In DNA form, the CDR3 reads TGCGCCAGCAGCTTGGCGGGGGGGCAGGGGACCCAGTACTTC. Protein sequence: CASSLAGGQGTQYF.

This clone came up a few times. The chain has TRBV27 and TRBJ2-3; tentatively, D is TRBD1 (6 bases). This CDR3 contains 13 residues. Trimming cost V 5 bases and J 6 bases, with 12 bases left between them. Germline CDR1 reads MNHEY; CDR2 reads SMNVEV (reference sequence). In DNA, the CDR3 is TGTGCCAGCAGTCCTGCAGGGGTCGATACGCAGTATTTT. Translated: CASSPAGVDTQYF.

The genes are TRBV11-2 and TRBJ2-1, with TRBD2 identical over 7 bases. V dropped 5 bases and J dropped 5; count of bases not matched to a gene: 9. The V gene's germline CDR1 is SGHAT and CDR2 FQNNGV. This CDR3 has 15 residues. This CDR3 reads CASSLLGGGNNEQFF. In DNA, the CDR3 is TGTGCCAGCAGCCTACTTGGGGGGGGGAACAATGAGCAGTTCTTC.

The chain employs TRBV2 and TRBJ2-2; TRBD2 aligns across 13 bases. The CDR3 contains 14 residues. The V segment lost 8 bases and the J segment 5 bases; nucleotides outside the gene matches: 2. Per germline, CDR1 SNHLY and CDR2 FYNNEI. The CDR3 is CASGGLAGTGELFF. The CDR3 DNA reads as TGTGCCAGCGGGGGACTAGCGGGGACCGGGGAGCTGTTTTTT.

About this clone itself: At the DNA level, this CDR3 is encoded by other sequences in the same sample as well. The genes are TRBV5-4 and TRBJ2-6, with D perhaps TRBD2 (5 bases). The CDR3 extends over 15 amino acids. The germline gives CDR1 SGHNT, CDR2 YYREEE (reference sequence). The ends were cut back, 0 bases at V and 2 bases at J, with 6 bases in the middle. DNA of the CDR3: TGTGCCAGCAGCTTGGCCGGGGCTGGGGCCAACGTCCTGACTTTC. Translated: CASSLAGAGANVLTF.

The chain is built from TRBV25-1 and TRBJ1-2; D is perhaps TRBD1 (5 bases). Germline V gene data show CDR1 as MGHDK and CDR2 as SYGVNS. This CDR3 is built from 13 residues. The V gene lost 4 bases and the J gene lost 8 bases, with 14 bases spanning the gap. Here the CDR3 reads CASSGWGLGGYTF. The CDR3 DNA follows: TGTGCCAGCAGTGGGTGGGGCCTGGGGGGCTACACCTTC.

The CDR3 nucleotides are TGTGCCTGGAGCGGAGTAAACTATGGCTACACCTTC. Amino acids: CAWSGVNYGYTF. This sequence joins TRBV30 and TRBJ1-2; D gene ambiguous. Germline CDR1 GTSNPN, CDR2 SVGIG (reference sequence). The CDR3 has 12 residues. V was clipped by 3 bases and J by 2 bases, with 7 bases between them.

The J gene is TRBJ2-5, the V gene TRBV13; possibly TRBD2 for D (6 bases). This CDR3 is 13 amino acids long. From germline, CDR1 is PRHDT and CDR2 FYEKMQ (reference sequence). Trimming removed 2 bases from V and 4 bases from J, with 8 bases in between. The CDR3 reads CASSLLGGETQYF. For the CDR3, the DNA is TGTGCCAGCAGCTTACTGGGGGGAGAGACCCAGTACTTC.

J is TRBJ1-4 and V is TRBV9; 9 bases are a match to TRBD1. The trim removed 7 bases at V and 8 bases at J, leaving 9 bases unmatched. The CDR3 consists of 14 residues. CDR1 is SGDLS, CDR2 YYNGEE, per germline. CDR3 protein: CASGGTGSREKLFF. The CDR3, as DNA: TGTGCCAGCGGCGGGACAGGGAGTAGAGAAAAACTGTTTTTT.

The chain uses TRBV12-3 or TRBV12-4 and TRBJ1-5; TRBD1 is a possible D gene (5 bases). The germline V and J ends were trimmed by 6 bases and 4 bases, with 10 bases remaining between them. This CDR3 spans 13 amino acids. DNA for the CDR3: TGTGCCAGCAGCCCACAGGAGAATCAGCCCCAGCATTTT. Amino acid sequence: CASSPQENQPQHF.

V gene TRBV5-4 combines with J gene TRBJ1-1; D perhaps matches TRBD1 (6 bases). Trimming shortened V by 4 bases and J by 8 bases, and 15 bases separated the two germline ends. The CDR3 has 13 residues. Germline CDR1 reads SGHNT; CDR2 reads YYREEE (reference sequence). The CDR3 DNA is TGTGCCAGCAGCCCCGACCCTGACAGGGAAGCTTTCTTT. This gives the protein CASSPDPDREAFF.

Concerning this clone: The sample carries other DNA sequences with the same CDR3. The V gene is TRBV29-1, the J gene TRBJ1-4; 9 nucleotides align to TRBD1. CDR3 size: 12 residues. Germline CDR1 SQVTM, CDR2 ANQGSEA. The V gene end was trimmed by 6 bases and the J gene end by 6 bases; junction bases not matched to a gene: 2. CDR3 DNA sequence: TGCAGCGTGGACAGGGGTGATGAAAAACTGTTTTTT. This gives the protein CSVDRGDEKLFF.

The chain combines TRBV6-6 with TRBJ1-4, with 9 bases identical to TRBD1. The length of the CDR3 is 14 residues. Germline V gene sequence: CDR1 MNHNY, CDR2 SVGAGI (reference sequence). Unmatched junction bases numbered 4, after V lost 6 bases and J lost 5 bases. CDR3: CASRLTGGNEKLFF. CDR3 DNA: TGTGCCAGCAGACTGACAGGGGGGAATGAAAAACTGTTTTTT.

CDR3 sequence (DNA): TGTGCCAGCAGCGTCGCGCCCCGGGGTCAGGATGAGCAGTTCTTC. Its protein product is CASSVAPRGQDEQFF. V and J are TRBV9 and TRBJ2-1, with D possibly being TRBD2 (5 bases). This CDR3 has 15 residues. V dropped 2 bases and J dropped 8 bases, with 17 bases sitting between them. Germline CDR1 reads SGDLS; CDR2 reads YYNGEE.

J is TRBJ1-4 and V is TRBV2; TRBD1 is a possible D gene (6 bases). V was shortened by 6 bases and J by 9 bases, with 8 bases between the two germline ends. This CDR3 spans 11 amino acids. Germline V gene sequence: CDR1 SNHLY, CDR2 FYNNEI. The CDR3 sequence is CASRWGQKLFF. The CDR3 DNA is TGTGCCAGCAGGTGGGGGCAAAAACTGTTTTTT.

The chain carries TRBV7-2 and TRBJ2-1; 8 bases agree with TRBD2. The V and J ends lost 3 bases and 6 bases, in that order; junction bases with no gene match: 4. In germline, CDR1 is SGHTA, CDR2 FQGNSA. The CDR3 extends over 14 amino acids. CDR3 residues: CASSFSLAGNEQFF. CDR3 sequence (DNA): TGTGCCAGCAGCTTTAGTCTAGCGGGCAATGAGCAGTTCTTC.

CDR3 sequence reads: CASSQDGAVPRNYGYTF. The CDR3 nucleotides read TGCGCCAGCAGCCAAGATGGGGCGGTCCCGAGAAACTATGGCTACACCTTC. The genes are TRBV4-3 and TRBJ1-2, with TRBD1 as a possible D gene (5 bases). The CDR3 runs 17 residues. The germline gives CDR1 LGHNA, CDR2 YSLEER. V was pared by 0 bases and J by 2 bases, with 16 bases between.

The chain employs TRBV5-1 and TRBJ1-1, with 8 bases fitting TRBD1. J gave up 4 bases and V 4 bases, and 9 bases lay outside the gene matches. The length of the CDR3 is 15 residues. Looked up from germline, CDR1 is SGHRS and CDR2 is YFSETQ. The CDR3 loop reads CASSPSGGAFTEAFF. The CDR3 bases are TGCGCCAGCAGCCCCTCAGGGGGCGCTTTCACTGAAGCTTTCTTT.

This clone was found a few times. This sequence joins TRBV30 and TRBJ2-1; no firm D call. The length of the CDR3 is 8 residues. Germline CDR1 is GTSNPN and CDR2 is SVGIG (reference sequence). The CDR3 sequence: CAVDEQFF. CDR3 DNA sequence: TGTGCAGTAGATGAGCAGTTCTTC.

This chain connects TRBV18 to TRBJ2-7; D is unresolved. The CDR3 consists of 17 residues. Germline V gene data show CDR1 as KGHSH and CDR2 as LQKENI. Trimming cost V 3 bases and J 0 bases, with 18 bases left between them. CDR3 protein: CASSPARNPPISYEQYF. The CDR3 nucleotides are TGTGCCAGCTCACCCGCTAGAAACCCTCCTATCTCCTACGAGCAGTACTTC.

The chain carries TRBV4-1 and TRBJ1-3, with D possibly being TRBD1 (6 bases). Trimming removed 4 bases at V and 4 bases at J, with 14 bases between. Germline values: CDR1 MGHRA, CDR2 YSYEKL. The CDR3 sequence is 15 residues long. Here the CDR3 reads CASSLDRLGGNTIYF. The CDR3 DNA is TGCGCCAGCAGCCTCGACAGGTTGGGAGGAAACACCATATATTTT.